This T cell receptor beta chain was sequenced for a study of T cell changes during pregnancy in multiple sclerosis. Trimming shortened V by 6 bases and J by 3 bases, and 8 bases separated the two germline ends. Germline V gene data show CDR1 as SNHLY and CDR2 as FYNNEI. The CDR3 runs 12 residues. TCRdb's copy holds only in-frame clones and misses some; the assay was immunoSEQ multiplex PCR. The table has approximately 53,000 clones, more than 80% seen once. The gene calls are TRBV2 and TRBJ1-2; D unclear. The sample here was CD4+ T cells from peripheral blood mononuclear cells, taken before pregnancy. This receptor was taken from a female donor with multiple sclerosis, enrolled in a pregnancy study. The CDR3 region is CASRRVDYGYTF. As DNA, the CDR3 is TGTGCCAGCAGGAGGGTAGACTATGGCTACACCTTC. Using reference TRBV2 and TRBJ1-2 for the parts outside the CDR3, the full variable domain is EPEVTQTPSHQVTQMGQEVILRCVPISNHLYFYWYRQILGQKVEFLVSFYNNEISEKSEIFDDQFSVERPDGSNFTLKIRSTKLEDSAMYFCASRRVDYGYTFGSGTRLTVV.